This record looks at one T cell receptor (beta chain) sequence and its context. Original analysis: The authors estimated nucleated cell counts from reference gene primer amplification. Some clones are missing from TCRdb's copy, which holds only in-frame ones; the method was immunoSEQ multiplex PCR. D and trimming come from the DNA, and the V and J calls and clone size come from that table. In the table there are about 280,000 clones, over 75% of which are singletons. This specimen comes from a study of blood T cell repertoires in COVID-19. At the level of the study: The United States, Italy and Spain supplied acute and convalescent COVID-19 samples.

The sequence derives from a man in his fifties with active or convalescent COVID-19. The sequenced sample was peripheral blood.

As DNA, the CDR3 is TGTGCCAGCAGTTACTCGACTCCGGGAGGGAACAATGAGCAGTTCTTC. This gives the protein CASSYSTPGGNNEQFF. The chain is built from TRBV6-5 and TRBJ2-1, with 8 bases matching TRBD2. CDR1 and CDR2 from the germline V gene are MNHEY and SVGAGI. Germline trimming cut 0 bases from V and 5 bases from J; bases unmatched to any gene: 6. This CDR3 region has 16 residues.